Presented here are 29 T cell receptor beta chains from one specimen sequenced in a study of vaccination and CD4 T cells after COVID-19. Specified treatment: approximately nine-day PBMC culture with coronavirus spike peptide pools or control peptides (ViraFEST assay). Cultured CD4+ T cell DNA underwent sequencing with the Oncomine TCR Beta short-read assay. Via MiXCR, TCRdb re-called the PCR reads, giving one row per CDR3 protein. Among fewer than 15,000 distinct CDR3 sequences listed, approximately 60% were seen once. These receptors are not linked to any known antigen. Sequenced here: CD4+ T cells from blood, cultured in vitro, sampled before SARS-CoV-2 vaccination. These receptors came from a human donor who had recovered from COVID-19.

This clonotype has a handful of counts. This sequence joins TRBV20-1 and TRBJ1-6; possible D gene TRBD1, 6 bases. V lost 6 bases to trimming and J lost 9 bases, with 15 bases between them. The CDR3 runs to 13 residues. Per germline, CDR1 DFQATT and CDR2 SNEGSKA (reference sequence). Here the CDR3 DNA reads TGCAGTGCCCGACGGGGGCGAACTTCACCCCTCCACTTT. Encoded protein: CSARRGRTSPLHF.

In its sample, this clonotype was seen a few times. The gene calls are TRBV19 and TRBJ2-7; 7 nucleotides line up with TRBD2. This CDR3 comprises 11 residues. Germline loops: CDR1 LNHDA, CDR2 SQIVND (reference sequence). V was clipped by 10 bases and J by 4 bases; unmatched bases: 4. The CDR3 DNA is TGTGCCACTAGCGGAGAATACGAGCAGTACTTC. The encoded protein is CATSGEYEQYF.

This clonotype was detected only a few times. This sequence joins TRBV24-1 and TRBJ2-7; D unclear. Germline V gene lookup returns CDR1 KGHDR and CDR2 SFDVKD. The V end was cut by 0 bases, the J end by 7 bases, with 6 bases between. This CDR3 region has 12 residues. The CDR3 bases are TGTGCCACCAGTGATTTGCAACGGGAGCAGTACTTC. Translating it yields CATSDLQREQYF.

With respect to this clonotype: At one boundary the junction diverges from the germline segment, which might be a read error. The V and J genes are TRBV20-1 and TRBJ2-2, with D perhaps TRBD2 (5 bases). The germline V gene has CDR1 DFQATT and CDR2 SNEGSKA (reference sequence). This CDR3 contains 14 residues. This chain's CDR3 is CSASTVNPPGELSF. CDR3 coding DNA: TGCAGTGCGAGCACCGTCAATCCACCCGGGGAGCTGTCTTTT.

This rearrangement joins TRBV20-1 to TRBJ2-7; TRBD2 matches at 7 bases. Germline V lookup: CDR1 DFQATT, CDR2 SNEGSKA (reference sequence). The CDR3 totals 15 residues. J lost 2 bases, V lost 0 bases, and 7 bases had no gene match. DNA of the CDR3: TGCAGTGCTAGAGATGAAGTTCGGGGGGCCTACGAGCAGTACTTC. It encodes CSARDEVRGAYEQYF.

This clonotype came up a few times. CDR3 nucleotide sequence: TGCAGTGCTAGAGATCATATAAGGGCCTGGGGACCTGAAGCTTTCTTT. It yields the protein CSARDHIRAWGPEAFF. This chain connects TRBV20-1 to TRBJ1-1; D is possibly TRBD1 (5 bases). V dropped 0 bases and J dropped 6 bases, with 20 bases sitting between them. CDR3 length equals 16 residues. Per the germline V gene, CDR1 is DFQATT and CDR2 is SNEGSKA (reference sequence).

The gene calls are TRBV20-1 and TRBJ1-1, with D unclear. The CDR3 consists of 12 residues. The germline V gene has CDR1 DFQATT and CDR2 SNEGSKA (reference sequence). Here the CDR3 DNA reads TGCAGCGCAGTCTATGTGAACACTGAAGCTTTCTTT. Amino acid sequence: CSAVYVNTEAFF.

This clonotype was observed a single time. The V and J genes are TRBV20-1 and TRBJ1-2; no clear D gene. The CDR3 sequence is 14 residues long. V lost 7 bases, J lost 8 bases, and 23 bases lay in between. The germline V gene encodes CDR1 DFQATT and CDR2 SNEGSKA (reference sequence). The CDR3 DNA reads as TGCAGTGGTTCACCCATCGGGGTTTTTGCGGGCTACACCTTC. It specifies CSGSPIGVFAGYTF.

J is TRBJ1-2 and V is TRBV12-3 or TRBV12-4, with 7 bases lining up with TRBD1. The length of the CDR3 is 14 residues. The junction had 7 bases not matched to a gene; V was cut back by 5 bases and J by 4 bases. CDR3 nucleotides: TGTGCCAGCAGTGAATATGGGACAGCCTATGGCTACACCTTC. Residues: CASSEYGTAYGYTF.

In DNA form, the CDR3 reads TGTGCCAGCAGCCGGGGGGCGCGGGGGCAAGAGACCCAGTACTTC. Protein: CASSRGARGQETQYF. This chain links TRBV6-1 with TRBJ2-5; maybe TRBD2 (7 bases). Trimming took 6 bases from V and 2 from J, leaving 16 bases between them. Germline values: CDR1 MNHNS, CDR2 SASEGT. This CDR3 is built from 15 residues.

CDR3 bases: TGCGCCAGCAGCTACCGTCCAGATACGCAGTATTTT. This sequence encodes CASSYRPDTQYF. The V gene is TRBV5-1, the J gene TRBJ2-3; D is unclear. This CDR3 has 12 residues. CDR1 is SGHRS and CDR2 is YFSETQ in the germline V gene. V dropped 3 bases and J dropped 4 bases, with 6 bases sitting between them.

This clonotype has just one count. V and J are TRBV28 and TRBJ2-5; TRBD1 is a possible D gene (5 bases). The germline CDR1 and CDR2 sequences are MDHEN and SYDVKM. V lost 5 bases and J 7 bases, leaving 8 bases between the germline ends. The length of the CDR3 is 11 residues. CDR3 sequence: CASSVQATQYF. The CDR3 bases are TGTGCCAGCAGTGTACAGGCGACCCAGTACTTC.

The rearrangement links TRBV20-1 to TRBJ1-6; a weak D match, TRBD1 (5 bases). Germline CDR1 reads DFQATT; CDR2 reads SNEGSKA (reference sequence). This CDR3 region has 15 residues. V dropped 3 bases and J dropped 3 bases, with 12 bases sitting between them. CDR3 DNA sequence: TGCAGTGCTAGGTTGGCAGGGATCTATAATTCACCCCTCCACTTT. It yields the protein CSARLAGIYNSPLHF.

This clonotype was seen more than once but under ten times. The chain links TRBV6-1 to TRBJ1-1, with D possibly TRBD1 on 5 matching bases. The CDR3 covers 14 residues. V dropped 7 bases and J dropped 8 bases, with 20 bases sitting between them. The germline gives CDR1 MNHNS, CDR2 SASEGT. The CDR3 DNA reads TGTGCCAGCACTACCAAGGGGCCCCAAAGCGAAGCTTTCTTT. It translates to CASTTKGPQSEAFF.

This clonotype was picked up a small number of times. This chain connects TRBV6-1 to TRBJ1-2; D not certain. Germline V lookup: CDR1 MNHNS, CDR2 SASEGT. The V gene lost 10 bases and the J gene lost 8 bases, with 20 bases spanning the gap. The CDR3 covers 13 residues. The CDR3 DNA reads TGTGCCACTAAAGGACGGTTACCGGGCGGCTACACCTTC. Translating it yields CATKGRLPGGYTF.

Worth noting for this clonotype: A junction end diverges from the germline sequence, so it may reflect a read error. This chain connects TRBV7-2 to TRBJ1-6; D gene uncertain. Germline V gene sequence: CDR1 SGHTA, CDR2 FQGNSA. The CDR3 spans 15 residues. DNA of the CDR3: TGTGCCAGCACCTTAACCGGGATAGGTGATTCACCCCTCCACTTT. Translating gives CASTLTGIGDSPLHF.

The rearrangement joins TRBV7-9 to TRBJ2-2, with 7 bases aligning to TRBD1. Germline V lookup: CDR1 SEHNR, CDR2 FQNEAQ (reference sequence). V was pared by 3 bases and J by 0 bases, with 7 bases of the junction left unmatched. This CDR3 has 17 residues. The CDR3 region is CASSFARDRTNTGELFF. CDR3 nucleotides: TGTGCCAGCAGCTTCGCGAGGGACAGAACGAACACCGGGGAGCTGTTTTTT.

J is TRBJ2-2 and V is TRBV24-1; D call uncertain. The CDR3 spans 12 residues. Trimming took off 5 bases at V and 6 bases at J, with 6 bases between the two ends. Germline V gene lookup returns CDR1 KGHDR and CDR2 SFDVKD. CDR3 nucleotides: TGTGCCACCAGTGCGGGTTCCGGGGAGCTGTTTTTT. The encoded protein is CATSAGSGELFF.

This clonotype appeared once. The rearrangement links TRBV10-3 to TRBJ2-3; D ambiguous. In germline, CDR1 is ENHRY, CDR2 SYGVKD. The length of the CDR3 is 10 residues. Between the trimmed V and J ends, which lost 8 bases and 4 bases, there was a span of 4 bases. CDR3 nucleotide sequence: TGTGCCATCGGTTCAGATACGCAGTATTTT. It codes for CAIGSDTQYF.

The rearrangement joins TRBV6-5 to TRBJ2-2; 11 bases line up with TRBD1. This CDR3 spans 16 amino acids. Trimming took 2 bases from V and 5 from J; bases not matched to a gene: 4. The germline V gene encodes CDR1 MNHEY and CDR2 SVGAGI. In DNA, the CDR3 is TGTGCCAGCAGTTACGGACAGGGGGCGAGGACCGGGGAGCTGTTTTTT. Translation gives CASSYGQGARTGELFF.

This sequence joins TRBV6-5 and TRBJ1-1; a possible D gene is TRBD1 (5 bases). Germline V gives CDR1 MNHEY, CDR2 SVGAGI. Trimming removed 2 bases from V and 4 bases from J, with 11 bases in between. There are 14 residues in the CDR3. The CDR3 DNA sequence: TGTGCCAGCAGTTACGAGGTTCAGGGCACTGAAGCTTTCTTT. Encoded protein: CASSYEVQGTEAFF.

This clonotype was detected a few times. Here the CDR3 reads CSASAPGDTEAFF. CDR3 DNA sequence: TGCAGTGCTAGTGCCCCTGGGGACACTGAAGCTTTCTTT. The V gene is TRBV20-1, the J gene TRBJ1-1, with D unclear. Germline V gene sequence: CDR1 DFQATT, CDR2 SNEGSKA (reference sequence). The CDR3 is 13 amino acids. V was cut by 3 bases and J by 3 bases, with 11 bases left in between.

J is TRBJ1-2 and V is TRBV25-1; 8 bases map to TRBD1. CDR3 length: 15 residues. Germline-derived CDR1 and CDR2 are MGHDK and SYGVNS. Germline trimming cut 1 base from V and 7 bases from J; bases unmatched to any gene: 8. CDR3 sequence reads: CASSESTGERSGYTF. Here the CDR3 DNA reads TGTGCCAGCAGTGAATCGACAGGGGAAAGGAGTGGCTACACCTTC.

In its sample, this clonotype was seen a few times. The CDR3 DNA follows: TGCAGTGCTAGAAGCCAGGACAGGGGGTTCAATCAGCCCCAGCATTTT. Translated, it gives CSARSQDRGFNQPQHF. The V gene is TRBV20-1, the J gene TRBJ1-5; TRBD1 matches 10 bases. Trimming took 2 bases from V and 3 from J; bases not matched to a gene: 7. The CDR3 contains 16 residues. Germline V lookup: CDR1 DFQATT, CDR2 SNEGSKA (reference sequence).

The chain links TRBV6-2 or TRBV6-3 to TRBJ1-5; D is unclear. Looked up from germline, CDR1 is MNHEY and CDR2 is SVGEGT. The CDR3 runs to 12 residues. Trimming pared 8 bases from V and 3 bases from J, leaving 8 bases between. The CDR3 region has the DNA TGTGCCAGCCGGGGAAACAATCAGCCCCAGCATTTT. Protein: CASRGNNQPQHF.

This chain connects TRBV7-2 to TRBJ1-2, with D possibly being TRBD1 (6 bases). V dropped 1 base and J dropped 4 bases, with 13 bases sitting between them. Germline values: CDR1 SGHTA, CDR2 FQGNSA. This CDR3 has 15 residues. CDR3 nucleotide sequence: TGTGCCAGCAGCTTAGAGGGGGGCTTTGGCTATGGCTACACCTTC. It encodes CASSLEGGFGYGYTF. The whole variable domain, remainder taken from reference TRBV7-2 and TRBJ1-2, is GAGVSQSPSNKVTEKGKDVELRCDPISGHTALYWYRQSLGQGLEFLIYFQGNSAPDKSGLPSDRFSAERTGGSVSTLTIQRTQQEDSAVYLCASSLEGGFGYGYTFGSGTRLTVV.

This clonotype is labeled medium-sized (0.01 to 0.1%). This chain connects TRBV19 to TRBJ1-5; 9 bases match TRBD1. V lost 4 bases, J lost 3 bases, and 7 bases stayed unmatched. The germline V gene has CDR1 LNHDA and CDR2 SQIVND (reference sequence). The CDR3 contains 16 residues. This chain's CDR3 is CASSTPDRGNNQPQHF. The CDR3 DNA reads TGTGCCAGTAGTACGCCGGACAGGGGCAACAATCAGCCCCAGCATTTT.

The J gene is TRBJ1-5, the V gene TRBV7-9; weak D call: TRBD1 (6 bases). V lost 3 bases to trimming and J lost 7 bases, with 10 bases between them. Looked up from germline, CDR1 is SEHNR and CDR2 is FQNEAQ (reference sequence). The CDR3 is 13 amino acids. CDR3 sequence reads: CASSLSGAQPQHF. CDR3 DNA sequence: TGTGCCAGCAGCTTGTCAGGGGCACAGCCCCAGCATTTT. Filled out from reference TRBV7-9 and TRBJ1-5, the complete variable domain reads DTGVSQNPRHKITKRGQNVTFRCDPISEHNRLYWYRQTLGQGPEFLTYFQNEAQLEKSRLLSDRFSAERPKGSFSTLEIQRTEQGDSAMYLCASSLSGAQPQHFGDGTRLSIL.

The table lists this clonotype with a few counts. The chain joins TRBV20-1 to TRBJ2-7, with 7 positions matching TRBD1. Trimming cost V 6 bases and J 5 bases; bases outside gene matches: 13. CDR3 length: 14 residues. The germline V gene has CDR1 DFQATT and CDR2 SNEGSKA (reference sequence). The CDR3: CSAPPRQGHNEQYF. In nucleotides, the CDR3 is TGCAGTGCCCCTCCTAGACAGGGTCACAACGAGCAGTACTTC.